This TCR beta chain is drawn from a study of regulatory T cells in long-lasting Graves disease. General study results and limits: TRBV28, TRBJ1-2 and TRBJ2-5 emerged as the favored segments in persistent disease.

About this clonotype: Its target is unknown.

Time point specified: persistent/refractory GD, antithyroid drugs over 5 years with positive TRAb. RNA extracted from PBMCs served as the sequencing template. The diagnosis of Graves' disease used American Thyroid Association guidelines. Roughly 9.3 milliliters of peripheral blood were taken and placed in EDTA tubes. CDR3-region Arm-PCR and iRepertoire HTBI primers produced the TCR beta libraries. Authors' processing steps: Identification of gene segments yielded some 62 TRBV and 13 to 15 TRBJ across samples. MiXCR, applied by TCRdb to the multiplex PCR reads, yields one record per CDR3 protein. Here the V and J calls rest on TCRdb's processing, not on the authors' analysis. This sample has roughly 450,000 distinct CDR3 sequences, with approximately 22% found just once. Germline V gene lookup returns CDR1 SEHNR and CDR2 FQNEAQ (reference sequence). The CDR3 covers 14 residues. Trimming took off 8 bases at V and 5 bases at J, with 15 bases between the two ends.

The source of this sequence is a female donor with Graves disease. The genes are TRBV7-9 and TRBJ2-2, with D possibly matching TRBD1 (6 bases). The material sequenced was peripheral blood mononuclear cells (PBMCs), taken when the disease was refractory, from a patient treated with antithyroid drugs. CDR3 sequence (DNA): TGTGCCAGCCGTTCACAGGGAGAGACCGGGGAGCTGTTTTTT. The encoded protein is CASRSQGETGELFF.